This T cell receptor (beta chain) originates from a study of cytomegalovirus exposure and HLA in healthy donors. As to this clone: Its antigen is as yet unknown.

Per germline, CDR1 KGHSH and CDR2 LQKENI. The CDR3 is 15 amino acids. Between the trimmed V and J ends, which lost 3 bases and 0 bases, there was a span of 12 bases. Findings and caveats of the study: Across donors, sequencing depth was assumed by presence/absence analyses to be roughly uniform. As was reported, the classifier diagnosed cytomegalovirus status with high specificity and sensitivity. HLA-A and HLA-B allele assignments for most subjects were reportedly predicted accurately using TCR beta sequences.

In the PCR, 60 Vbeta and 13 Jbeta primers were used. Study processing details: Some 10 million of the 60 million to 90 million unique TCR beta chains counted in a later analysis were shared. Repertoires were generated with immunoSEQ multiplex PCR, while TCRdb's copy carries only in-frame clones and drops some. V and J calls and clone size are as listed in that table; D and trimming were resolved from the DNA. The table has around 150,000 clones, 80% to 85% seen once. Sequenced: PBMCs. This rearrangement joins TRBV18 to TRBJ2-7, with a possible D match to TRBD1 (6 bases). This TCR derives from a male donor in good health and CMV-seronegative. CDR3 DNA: TGTGCCAGCTCACCGAGGACAGCGAGCTCCTACGAGCAGTACTTC. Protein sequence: CASSPRTASSYEQYF.